The 18 T cell receptor beta chains presented below share a single source sample, sequenced in a study of technical replicates of blood from a handful of donors. Data came from immunoSEQ multiplex PCR; TCRdb stores just in-frame clones and leaves some out. The table has 80,000 to 100,000 clones, about 90% seen once; the top ten hold about 0.26%. The sample consisted of T cells isolated from PBMCs. Source of these receptors: a human donor in good health.

In DNA form, the CDR3 reads TGTGCCAGCAGTTTATCGCCGGGACTAGCGGTCCCCGAGCAGTACTTC. As protein: CASSLSPGLAVPEQYF. The chain is built from TRBV27 and TRBJ2-7, with 11 positions matching TRBD2. The CDR3 consists of 16 residues. Germline loops: CDR1 MNHEY, CDR2 SMNVEV (reference sequence). The trim removed 0 bases at V and 6 bases at J, leaving 7 bases unmatched.

V and J are TRBV6-4 and TRBJ1-5; D might be TRBD1 (5 bases). V was clipped by 6 bases and J by 7 bases, with 19 bases between them. This CDR3 spans 15 amino acids. Germline V lookup: CDR1 MRHNA, CDR2 SNTAGT. The CDR3 sequence is CASRSPGYGKQPQHF. CDR3 DNA sequence: TGTGCCAGCAGATCACCAGGGTACGGAAAACAGCCCCAGCATTTT.

As regards this clone: Relative to the germline gene, one junction end is altered; a read error may explain this. CDR3 in amino acids: CASSVGTSVVF. DNA of the CDR3: TGTGCCAGCAGCGTAGGGACTAGCGTCGTATTT. This chain connects TRBV9 to TRBJ2-3; 9 bases line up with TRBD2. Germline CDR1 SGDLS, CDR2 YYNGEE. The CDR3 totals 11 residues.

This clone appeared a few times. The V call is TRBV19, the J call TRBJ1-5; TRBD1 matches at 9 bases. The CDR3 sequence is 15 residues long. The V segment lost 5 bases and the J segment 4 bases; nucleotides outside the gene matches: 6. CDR1 and CDR2 (germline): LNHDA, SQIVND (reference sequence). CDR3 nucleotide sequence: TGTGCCAGTAGTGCCACAGGGGGCTCTAATCAGCCCCAGCATTTT. It is translated as CASSATGGSNQPQHF.

The chain uses TRBV1 and TRBJ1-4; the D call of TRBD1 is as the table states it, not checked on the DNA. TRBV1 is assigned pseudogene status. This CDR3 is 16 amino acids long. This chain's CDR3 is CTSSQDRQGWGEKLFF. The CDR3 DNA is TGCACCAGCAGCCAAGATCGGCAGGGGTGGGGAGAAAAACTGTTTTTT.

The chain employs TRBV11-2 and TRBJ1-5, with 8 bases lining up with TRBD1. The trim removed 0 bases at V and 1 base at J, leaving 5 bases unmatched. The CDR3 consists of 17 residues. Per the germline V gene, CDR1 is SGHAT and CDR2 is FQNNGV. The CDR3 DNA reads as TGTGCCAGCAGCTTAGACCTATCAGGGGGCAGCAATCAGCCCCAGCATTTT. This codes for CASSLDLSGGSNQPQHF.

CDR3 DNA: TGTGCCAGCAGTTACCGACAGGGGATGGATGAGCAGTTCTTC. As protein: CASSYRQGMDEQFF. This rearrangement joins TRBV6-5 to TRBJ2-1; TRBD1 aligns across 8 bases. The germline gives CDR1 MNHEY, CDR2 SVGAGI. Trimming took 2 bases from V and 8 from J; bases not matched to a gene: 5. CDR3 size: 14 residues.

The V gene is TRBV5-1, the J gene TRBJ1-5; no reliable D call. CDR1 and CDR2 from the germline V gene are SGHRS and YFSETQ. Trimming shortened V by 0 bases and J by 9 bases, and 16 bases separated the two germline ends. This CDR3 spans 15 amino acids. In nucleotides, the CDR3 is TGCGCCAGCAGCTTGGGGGATGGAGGTCCCTCGCCCCAGCATTTT. Protein sequence: CASSLGDGGPSPQHF.

The chain has TRBV5-1 and TRBJ2-1; 9 bases match TRBD2. Per germline, CDR1 SGHRS and CDR2 YFSETQ. The ends lost 0 bases at V and 5 bases at J; junction bases unmatched: 6. The CDR3 loop spans 16 amino acids. The CDR3 DNA is TGCGCCAGCAGCTTGGTGGTACTAGCGGGTAACAATGAGCAGTTCTTC. Encoded protein: CASSLVVLAGNNEQFF. Full variable domain (remainder filled in from reference TRBV5-1 and TRBJ2-1): KAGVTQTPRYLIKTRGQQVTLSCSPISGHRSVSWYQQTPGQGLQFLFEYFSETQRNKGNFPGRFSGRQFSNSRSEMNVSTLELGDSALYLCASSLVVLAGNNEQFFGPGTRLTVL.

The chain recombines TRBV7-9 with TRBJ2-7; 8 bases map to TRBD2. CDR3 size: 14 residues. Losses at the gene ends were 5 bases for V and 7 bases for J; bases not matched to a gene: 10. CDR1 SEHNR and CDR2 FQNEAQ come from the germline V gene (reference sequence). CDR3: CASSRGGDPFEQYF. CDR3 DNA sequence: TGTGCCAGCAGCCGGGGGGGGGACCCGTTTGAGCAGTACTTC. The full variable domain, completed using reference TRBV7-9 and TRBJ2-7, is DTGVSQNPRHKITKRGQNVTFRCDPISEHNRLYWYRQTLGQGPEFLTYFQNEAQLEKSRLLSDRFSAERPKGSFSTLEIQRTEQGDSAMYLCASSRGGDPFEQYFGPGTRLTVT.

This clone was seen only once. The V call is TRBV9, the J call TRBJ2-7; 8 nucleotides align to TRBD2. The germline CDR1 and CDR2 sequences are SGDLS and YYNGEE. The CDR3 runs to 14 residues. After removal of 0 bases from V and 5 bases from J, the junction contained 4 bases not matched to a gene. CDR3 amino acids: CASSVAGGLHEQYF. DNA of the CDR3: TGTGCCAGCAGCGTAGCGGGAGGGCTCCACGAGCAGTACTTC.

CDR3 nucleotide sequence: TGTGCCAGCAGCTCGGGGGACAGGAGGAGCTCCTACGAGCAGTACTTC. This codes for CASSSGDRRSSYEQYF. This rearrangement joins TRBV7-9 to TRBJ2-7; 8 bases are shared with TRBD1. V shed 4 bases, J shed 0 bases, and the junction held 8 bases outside the gene matches. The CDR3 sequence is 16 residues long. Germline V lookup: CDR1 SEHNR, CDR2 FQNEAQ (reference sequence).

The chain combines TRBV2 with TRBJ2-3; perhaps TRBD1 as D (5 bases). The CDR3 loop spans 14 amino acids. Between the trimmed V and J ends, which lost 4 bases and 3 bases, there was a span of 11 bases. Per the germline V gene, CDR1 is SNHLY and CDR2 is FYNNEI. The CDR3 spells CASSVRAKTDTQYF. The CDR3, as DNA: TGTGCCAGCAGTGTCAGGGCCAAGACAGATACGCAGTATTTT.

This clone has more than one count but fewer than ten. The rearrangement uses TRBV29-1 and TRBJ1-4, with D unclear. Deletions cut 7 bases from V and 8 bases from J, with 14 bases between. The germline gives CDR1 SQVTM, CDR2 ANQGSEA. CDR3 length: 12 amino acids. Written as DNA, the CDR3 is TGCAGCGCTGGGCGGGGTGGCGAAAAACTGTTTTTT. Translation gives CSAGRGGEKLFF.

The J gene is TRBJ1-1, the V gene TRBV7-8, with unresolved D. This CDR3 contains 15 residues. Trimming pared 1 base from V and 5 bases from J, leaving 14 bases between. Germline values: CDR1 SGHVS, CDR2 FQNEAQ. The CDR3, as DNA: TGTGCCAGCAGCTTAGAGGTTGGGAGGGTAACTGAAGCTTTCTTT. Residues: CASSLEVGRVTEAFF.

The chain carries TRBV15 and TRBJ2-5, with D possibly TRBD2 on 5 matching bases. This CDR3 is built from 17 residues. Germline V gives CDR1 LNHNV, CDR2 YYDKDF (reference sequence). The ends were cut back, 5 bases at V and 0 bases at J, with 19 bases in the middle. CDR3 in amino acids: CATSGQDTGGYQETQYF. The CDR3 DNA reads as TGTGCCACCAGCGGGCAGGATACGGGCGGGTACCAAGAGACCCAGTACTTC. The full variable domain, with the rest looked up from reference TRBV15 and TRBJ2-5, is DAMVIQNPRYQVTQFGKPVTLSCSQTLNHNVMYWYQQKSSQAPKLLFHYYDKDFNNEADTPDNFQSRRPNTSFCFLDIRSPGLGDTAMYLCATSGQDTGGYQETQYFGPGTRLLVL.

This sequence joins TRBV30 and TRBJ2-7; 7 nucleotides line up with TRBD1. The CDR3 has 12 residues. V was clipped by 3 bases and J by 4 bases; unmatched bases: 3. The germline V gene has CDR1 GTSNPN and CDR2 SVGIG (reference sequence). In DNA, the CDR3 is TGTGCCTGGAGGGCACAGGGGTACGAGCAGTACTTC. It translates to CAWRAQGYEQYF.

The V and J genes are TRBV7-6 and TRBJ2-3; 12 bases line up with TRBD2. The CDR3 is 18 amino acids. Germline V gives CDR1 SGHVS, CDR2 FNYEAQ. The trim removed 3 bases at V and 1 base at J, leaving 8 bases unmatched. CDR3: CASSFPSGGAGRTDTQYF. The DNA for the CDR3 is TGTGCCAGCAGCTTCCCTAGCGGGGGGGCGGGGCGCACAGATACGCAGTATTTT.